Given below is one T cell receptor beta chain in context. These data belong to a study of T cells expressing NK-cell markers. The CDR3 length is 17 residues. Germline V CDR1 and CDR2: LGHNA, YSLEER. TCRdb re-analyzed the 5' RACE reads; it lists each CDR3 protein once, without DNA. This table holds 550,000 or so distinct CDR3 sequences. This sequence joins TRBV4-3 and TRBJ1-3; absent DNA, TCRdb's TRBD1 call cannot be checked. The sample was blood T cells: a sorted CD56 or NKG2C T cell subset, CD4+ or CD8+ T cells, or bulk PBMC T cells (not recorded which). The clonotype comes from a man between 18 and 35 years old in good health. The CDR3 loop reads CASSQDPLPGSGNTIYF.